This T cell receptor beta chain was obtained from a study of T cell repertoires in cytomegalovirus infection. Germline CDR1 reads LNHDA; CDR2 reads SQIVND (reference sequence). V lost 3 bases and J lost 0, with 8 bases in between. This CDR3 is built from 14 residues. TCRdb fed the reads into MiXCR, producing one record per CDR3 protein. The data hold about 110,000 distinct CDR3 sequences, with approximately 45% observed a single time. As for this clonotype: Its antigen is unknown.

The sequenced sample was CD8+ T cells from cultured PBMCs, obtained from culture after CMV antigen stimulation. The chain combines TRBV19 with TRBJ1-1; D is ambiguous. The source is a human donor in good health (CMV status not recorded). Some clones in this sample may be carry-over from other donors' samples. The CDR3 loop is CASSIADLNTEAFF. The CDR3 nucleotides read TGTGCCAGTAGTATTGCAGACTTGAACACTGAAGCTTTCTTT.